This TCR beta chain stems from a study of cytomegalovirus exposure and HLA in healthy donors. Overall study results and limits: For presence/absence analyses, sequencing depth was assumed to be roughly uniform across donors. Later findings reportedly placed an Asian-associated ancestry cluster below the roughly 660-donor mean for N-insertions.

This clone has only a few counts. The antigen remains unidentified. Use of 60 Vbeta and 13 Jbeta primers characterized the PCR. Profiling relied on immunoSEQ multiplex PCR, and the TCRdb table lists in-frame clones only, not all of them. The table includes 130,000 to 150,000 clones, roughly 70% detected once. Germline V lookup: CDR1 LGHNT, CDR2 FRNRAP. Trimming took 1 base from V and 3 from J; bases not matched to a gene: 7. This CDR3 comprises 16 residues. The sequenced sample was PBMCs. This chain joins TRBV12-5 and TRBJ2-7; TRBD1 aligns across 9 bases. This receptor was identified in a woman aged 40-49 years in good health and CMV-seronegative. CDR3 nucleotide sequence: TGTGCTAGTGGTTTGGGACAGGGGGAACTCGTCTACGAGCAGTACTTC. It is translated as CASGLGQGELVYEQYF. Filled out from reference TRBV12-5 and TRBJ2-7, the complete variable domain reads DARVTQTPRHKVTEMGQEVTMRCQPILGHNTVFWYRQTMMQGLELLAYFRNRAPLDDSGMPKDRFSAEMPDATLATLKIQPSEPRDSAVYFCASGLGQGELVYEQYFGPGTRLTVT.